This TCR beta chain was recorded in a study of T cells in Graves' hyperthyroidism and ophthalmopathy. Study findings and constraints: Researchers found most expanded thyroid clonotypes above 0.001 in blood as well.

This clonotype has a handful of counts. Its antigen remains unknown. Researchers amplified the TCR beta CDR3 regions from RNA transcripts. TCR CDR3 regions were first amplified by RT-PCR with HTBI primers. TCRdb re-called the multiplex PCR reads with MiXCR, one entry per CDR3 protein. The sample carries around 800,000 distinct CDR3 sequences, 38% recorded once. The sequencing sample was made of blood. The TCR was taken from a man younger than 35 with Graves' hyperthyroidism.

The CDR3 DNA sequence: TGTGCCAGCAGACAACACATGAACACTGAAGCTTTCTTT. It specifies CASRQHMNTEAFF. The chain is built from TRBV7-2 and TRBJ1-1, with unresolved D. V lost 6 bases and J 0 bases, leaving 8 bases between the germline ends. Per the germline V gene, CDR1 is SGHTA and CDR2 is FQGNSA. The CDR3 runs 13 residues.